This entry lists 19 T cell receptor beta chains sequenced from one sample in a study of shared clonotypes between healthy human individuals. Clones were read by immunoSEQ multiplex PCR, and TCRdb kept only the in-frame ones, dropping some. The data hold some 660,000 clones, with 55% to 85% observed a single time. The sequencing input was memory CD4+ T cells sorted from blood. Subset defined: CD45RA-negative fraction. These receptors originate from a woman aged 25 to 39 in good health.

This rearrangement joins TRBV27 to TRBJ2-7, with 8 bases that match TRBD1. Per the germline V gene, CDR1 is MNHEY and CDR2 is SMNVEV (reference sequence). Germline trimming cut 1 base from V and 7 bases from J; bases unmatched to any gene: 6. The CDR3 is 14 amino acids. The CDR3: CASSLWDRPEEQYF. The CDR3 DNA reads as TGTGCCAGCAGTTTATGGGACAGGCCGGAGGAGCAGTACTTC.

Concerning this clone itself: Only one base separates this from a far larger clonotype, so it likely reflects a read error. The chain recombines TRBV7-9 with TRBJ2-3; D not certain. CDR1 and CDR2 (germline): SEHNR, FQNEAQ (reference sequence). The CDR3 has 13 residues. Trimming shortened V by 3 bases and J by 4 bases, and 8 bases separated the two germline ends. The CDR3, as DNA: TGTGCCAGCAGCTTCAACGCGGCAGATACGCAGTATTTT. It encodes CASSFNAADTQYF.

J is TRBJ2-1 and V is TRBV11-1, with 7 bases matching TRBD1. This CDR3 region has 16 residues. Germline V CDR1 and CDR2: SGHAT, FQDESV (reference sequence). J was trimmed by 0 bases and V by 4 bases; bases with no gene match: 6. The CDR3 DNA follows: TGTGCCAGCAGCTACCGACAGGGCGTCTCCTACAATGAGCAGTTCTTC. Its protein product is CASSYRQGVSYNEQFF.

In this sample, this clone turned up a few times. The chain carries TRBV7-2 and TRBJ2-6; D possibly corresponds to TRBD1 (5 bases). Trimming shortened V by 5 bases and J by 0 bases, and 8 bases separated the two germline ends. Looked up from germline, CDR1 is SGHTA and CDR2 is FQGNSA. The CDR3 loop spans 15 amino acids. The CDR3 is CASSQRGSGANVLTF. CDR3 nucleotide sequence: TGTGCCAGCAGCCAAAGGGGCTCTGGGGCCAACGTCCTGACTTTC.

The chain carries TRBV28 and TRBJ2-3; D possibly corresponds to TRBD2 (5 bases). CDR3 length: 15 residues. The germline V and J ends were trimmed by 6 bases and 1 base, with 14 bases remaining between them. In germline, CDR1 is MDHEN, CDR2 SYDVKM. CDR3 bases: TGTGCCAGCAGCGGACTTCGCGGGCGCACAGATACGCAGTATTTT. It encodes CASSGLRGRTDTQYF.

Regarding this clone: Just one base apart from a much larger clone, this may be a read error. The V call is TRBV4-2, the J call TRBJ1-1; D gene uncertain. Germline-derived CDR1 and CDR2 are LGHNA and YNFKEQ. The CDR3 is 13 residues long. The V and J ends lost 0 bases and 3 bases respectively, with 5 bases between them. Here the CDR3 DNA reads TGTGCCAGCAGCCAAGACACGTACACTGAAGCTTTCTTT. This gives the protein CASSQDTYTEAFF.

The chain combines TRBV14 with TRBJ2-7; tentatively, D is TRBD2 (6 bases). Germline V gives CDR1 SGHDN, CDR2 FVKESK. This CDR3 spans 14 amino acids. V lost 4 bases, J lost 1 base, and 11 bases lay in between. DNA of the CDR3: TGTGCCAGCAGCCCATTGACTAGGTCCTACGAGCAGTACTTC. This encodes CASSPLTRSYEQYF.

This clone was seen only once. CDR3 in DNA: TGTGCCAGCAGTGAAGGACTAGGGCCGTCCTCTCTCGAGCAGTACTTC. Translating gives CASSEGLGPSSLEQYF. The rearrangement joins TRBV2 to TRBJ2-7; D might be TRBD2 (6 bases). This CDR3 is 16 amino acids long. V was shortened by 1 base and J by 6 bases, with 19 bases between the two germline ends. CDR1 is SNHLY and CDR2 is FYNNEI in the germline V gene.

The chain couples TRBV18 to TRBJ2-2, with D perhaps matching TRBD2 (6 bases). Germline values: CDR1 KGHSH, CDR2 LQKENI. Deletions cut 7 bases from V and 0 bases from J, with 15 bases between. This CDR3 comprises 16 residues. As DNA, the CDR3 is TGTGCCAGCTACCCTCCGGGCGGGGCGAACACCGGGGAGCTGTTTTTT. It encodes CASYPPGGANTGELFF.

The rearrangement joins TRBV5-1 to TRBJ1-2; D perhaps matches TRBD1 (5 bases). This CDR3 comprises 16 residues. Germline values: CDR1 SGHRS, CDR2 YFSETQ. V was shortened by 0 bases and J by 6 bases, with 18 bases between the two germline ends. In nucleotides, the CDR3 is TGCGCCAGCAGCTTGGCTGTGGGGGAGACTGCCGATGGCTACACCTTC. Translated, it gives CASSLAVGETADGYTF.

The gene calls are TRBV7-9 and TRBJ1-4, with D possibly being TRBD1 (6 bases). The length of the CDR3 is 16 residues. The germline gives CDR1 SEHNR, CDR2 FQNEAQ (reference sequence). The ends were cut back, 6 bases at V and 0 bases at J, with 14 bases in the middle. CDR3: CASSSTGTTTNEKLFF. Written as DNA, the CDR3 is TGTGCCAGCAGTTCAACCGGGACAACAACTAATGAAAAACTGTTTTTT.

J is TRBJ1-4 and V is TRBV5-1, with a tentative D call TRBD1 (5 bases). V was clipped by 4 bases and J by 7 bases, with 17 bases between them. There are 15 residues in the CDR3. CDR1 SGHRS and CDR2 YFSETQ come from the germline V gene. The CDR3, as DNA: TGCGCCAGCAGCCCCGGGACCGGGATAATTGAAAAACTGTTTTTT. Protein: CASSPGTGIIEKLFF.

The chain joins TRBV4-1 to TRBJ2-1; D unresolved. This CDR3 is 19 amino acids long. The germline gives CDR1 MGHRA, CDR2 YSYEKL. The V gene lost 0 bases and the J gene lost 0 bases, with 18 bases spanning the gap. CDR3 sequence reads: CASSQDRYRQVPSYNEQFF. CDR3 bases: TGCGCCAGCAGCCAAGATCGTTATCGCCAGGTGCCCTCCTACAATGAGCAGTTCTTC.

This clone was picked up one time. The V gene is TRBV9, the J gene TRBJ2-3; the D gene is possibly TRBD1 (6 bases). V was clipped by 4 bases and J by 7 bases, with 10 bases between them. Germline assignment: CDR1 SGDLS and CDR2 YYNGEE. The CDR3 is 12 residues long. In DNA form, the CDR3 reads TGTGCCAGCAGCCCAGGGGCTAATACGCAGTATTTT. It yields the protein CASSPGANTQYF.

This rearrangement joins TRBV11-1 to TRBJ2-1, with TRBD2 matching 14 bases. Germline lookup yields CDR1 SGHAT and CDR2 FQDESV (reference sequence). The CDR3 runs 18 residues. The V and J ends lost 2 bases and 6 bases, in that order; junction bases with no gene match: 9. The DNA of the CDR3 is TGTGCCAGCAGCTTAAAGTACGGGACTAGCGGGAGTTCCAATGAGCAGTTCTTC. This sequence encodes CASSLKYGTSGSSNEQFF.

This chain links TRBV4-2 with TRBJ2-7, with 7 bases that match TRBD2. The V gene end was trimmed by 0 bases and the J gene end by 3 bases; junction bases not matched to a gene: 8. CDR3 length equals 16 residues. Germline V gene sequence: CDR1 LGHNA, CDR2 YNFKEQ. This CDR3 reads CASSQEIGSGNYEQYF. CDR3 coding DNA: TGTGCCAGCAGCCAAGAGATTGGCAGCGGGAACTACGAGCAGTACTTC.

This clone came up a few times. The chain uses TRBV2 and TRBJ1-5, with 7 positions matching TRBD1. The CDR3 consists of 14 residues. Looked up from germline, CDR1 is SNHLY and CDR2 is FYNNEI. V lost 1 base, J lost 5 bases, and 2 bases stayed unmatched. This CDR3 is CASSEGQGDQPQHF. The CDR3 DNA sequence: TGTGCCAGCAGTGAAGGTCAGGGGGATCAGCCCCAGCATTTT.

The chain joins TRBV27 to TRBJ2-2, with 7 bases fitting TRBD1. J lost 5 bases, V lost 6 bases, and 12 bases had no gene match. Germline CDR1 MNHEY, CDR2 SMNVEV (reference sequence). There are 16 residues in the CDR3. The CDR3 region is CASSFRRNRGTGELFF. In DNA form, the CDR3 reads TGTGCCAGCAGCTTTCGGCGGAACAGGGGAACCGGGGAGCTGTTTTTT.

The CDR3 sequence is CASSLGDEQFF. Here the CDR3 DNA reads TGTGCCAGCAGCTTAGGAGATGAGCAGTTCTTC. The chain couples TRBV7-6 to TRBJ2-1; D gene unclear. Trimming left V 1 base short and J 8 bases short, with 3 bases between. The V gene's germline CDR1 is SGHVS and CDR2 FNYEAQ. The CDR3 spans 11 residues.